This TCR beta chain was profiled in a study of blood T cell repertoires in COVID-19. Germline-derived CDR1 and CDR2 are KGHSH and LQKENI. This CDR3 has 13 residues. With 5 bases removed from V and 1 base from J, the gap between germline ends came to 8 bases. Using immunoSEQ multiplex PCR, the repertoire was profiled, and TCRdb retains in-frame clones only, with some absent. The table has under 55,000 clones, around 86% seen once. The chain employs TRBV18 and TRBJ1-1, with a tentative D call TRBD1 (5 bases). This receptor was taken from a human donor in a cohort sampled during active COVID-19. Source material: peripheral blood. CDR3 loop: CASSRGENTEAFF. The CDR3 region has the DNA TGTGCCAGCTCAAGGGGCGAGAACACTGAAGCTTTCTTT. The full variable domain, with the rest looked up from reference TRBV18 and TRBJ1-1, is NAGVMQNPRHLVRRRGQEARLRCSPMKGHSHVYWYRQLPEEGLKFMVYLQKENIIDESGMPKERFSAEFPKEGPSILRIQQVVRGDSAAYFCASSRGENTEAFFGQGTRLTVV.